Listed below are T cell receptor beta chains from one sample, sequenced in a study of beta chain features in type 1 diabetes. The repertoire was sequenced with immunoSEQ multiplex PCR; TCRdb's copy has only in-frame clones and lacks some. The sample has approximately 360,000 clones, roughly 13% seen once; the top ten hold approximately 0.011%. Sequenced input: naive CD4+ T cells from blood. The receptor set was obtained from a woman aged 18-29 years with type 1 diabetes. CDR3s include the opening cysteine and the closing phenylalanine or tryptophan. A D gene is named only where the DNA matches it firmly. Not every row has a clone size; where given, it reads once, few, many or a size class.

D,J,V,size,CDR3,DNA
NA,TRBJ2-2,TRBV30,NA,CAWRRAQYTGELFF,TGTGCCTGGAGGAGGGCACAGTACACCGGGGAGCTGTTTTTT
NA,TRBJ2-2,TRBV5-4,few,CASSPWGGLGIGELFF,TGTGCCAGCAGCCCCTGGGGGGGCCTTGGTATCGGGGAGCTGTTTTTT
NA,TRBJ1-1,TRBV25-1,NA,CASSEGQYTEAFF,TGTGCCAGCAGTGAAGGACAGTACACTGAAGCTTTCTTT
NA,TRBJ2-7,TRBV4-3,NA,CASSQDGARRYF,TGCGCCAGCAGCCAAGATGGGGCACGACGGTACTTC
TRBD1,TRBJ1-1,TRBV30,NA,CAWSVRDRESEAFF,TGTGCCTGGAGTGTAAGGGACAGGGAATCCGAAGCTTTCTTT
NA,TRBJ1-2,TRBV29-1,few,CSVEGGGDYGYTF,TGCAGCGTTGAAGGTGGGGGGGACTATGGCTACACCTTC
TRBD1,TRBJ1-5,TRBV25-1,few,CASSERTGRSPQHF,TGTGCCAGCAGTGAGAGGACAGGTCGTTCGCCCCAGCATTTT
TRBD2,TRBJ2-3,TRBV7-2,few,CASSARLAGGSKTDTQYF,TGTGCCAGCAGCGCCCGACTAGCGGGGGGATCAAAAACAGATACGCAGTATTTT
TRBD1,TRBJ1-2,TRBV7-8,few,CASSFRAGTGSGYTF,TGTGCCAGCAGCTTTCGTGCCGGGACAGGGTCTGGCTACACCTTC
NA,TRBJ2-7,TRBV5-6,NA,CASSLVTGYEQYF,TGTGCCAGCAGCTTGGTGACAGGATACGAGCAGTACTTC
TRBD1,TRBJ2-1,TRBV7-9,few,CASSLGMGDRLLNEQFF,TGTGCCAGCAGCTTAGGGATGGGGGACAGGCTTCTAAATGAGCAGTTCTTC
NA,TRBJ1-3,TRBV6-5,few,CASSYVGPNSGNTIYF,TGTGCCAGCAGTTACGTTGGGCCAAACTCTGGAAACACCATATATTTT
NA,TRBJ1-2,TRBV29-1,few,CSVEVFAVVGDGYTF,TGCAGCGTTGAAGTTTTTGCGGTTGTAGGGGATGGCTACACCTTC
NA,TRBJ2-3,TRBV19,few,CASSPGLIGTDTQYF,TGTGCCAGTAGTCCGGGACTCATAGGCACAGATACGCAGTATTTT
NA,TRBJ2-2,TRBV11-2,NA,CASPAGTGELFF,TGTGCCAGTCCGGCGGGGACCGGGGAGCTGTTTTTT
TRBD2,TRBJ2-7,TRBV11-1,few,CASSLPGLAGDEQYF,TGTGCCAGCAGCTTACCTGGACTAGCGGGAGACGAGCAGTACTTC
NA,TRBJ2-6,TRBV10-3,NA,CAIQGSGANVLTF,TGTGCCATCCAGGGCTCTGGGGCCAACGTCCTGACTTTC
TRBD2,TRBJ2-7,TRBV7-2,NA,CASSPSAGGYEQYF,TGTGCCAGCAGCCCATCGGCGGGAGGCTACGAGCAGTACTTC
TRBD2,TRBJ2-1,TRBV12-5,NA,CASGLGLAGNEQFF,TGTGCTAGTGGTTTGGGACTAGCGGGTAATGAGCAGTTCTTC
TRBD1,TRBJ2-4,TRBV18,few,CASSRETGGDIQYF,TGTGCCAGCTCACGGGAGACAGGGGGCGACATTCAGTACTTC
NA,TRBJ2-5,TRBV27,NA,CASSNRYQETQYF,TGTGCCAGCAGTAACCGGTACCAAGAGACCCAGTACTTC
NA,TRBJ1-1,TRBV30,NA,CAHSPFLNTEAFF,TGTGCCCACAGTCCCTTCTTGAACACTGAAGCTTTCTTT
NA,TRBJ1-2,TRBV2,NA,CASSGLEGNYGYTF,TGTGCCAGCAGTGGGCTGGAGGGGAACTATGGCTACACCTTC
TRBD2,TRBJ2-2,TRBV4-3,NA,CASSQGLAGITGELFF,TGCGCCAGCAGCCAAGGACTAGCGGGAATCACCGGGGAGCTGTTTTTT
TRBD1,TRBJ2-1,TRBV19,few,CASSPPGDRFYNEQFF,TGTGCCAGTAGCCCCCCAGGGGACAGGTTCTACAATGAGCAGTTCTTC
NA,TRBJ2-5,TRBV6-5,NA,CASSPSIGTQYF,TGTGCCAGCAGCCCCTCGATCGGGACCCAGTACTTC
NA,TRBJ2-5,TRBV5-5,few,CASNPGGPQETQYF,TGTGCCAGCAACCCCGGGGGACCACAAGAGACCCAGTACTTC